These 5 T cell receptor beta chains share one sample of origin, sequenced in a study of CD8 T cells in ankylosing spondylitis listed by TCRdb under 2017. Library creation used 5' RACE. The sequencer was an Illumina HiSeq 2500. TCRdb reprocessing: public reads trimmed at Q25 with fastp, clones called with MiXCR, in-frame beta chains kept. For every CDR3 protein sequence, its rows merge into one entry that carries the most common genes and DNA. The sample table holds roughly 230,000 distinct CDR3 sequences, of which about a sixth were seen once. Less than 35% of the sample comes from the top ten. Sequencing was performed on blood, either unsorted or a sorted T cell fraction (not recorded which). The receptors were gathered from a male donor with ankylosing spondylitis or in good health (not recorded which).

This chain connects TRBV7-8 to TRBJ2-3, with D tentatively TRBD1 (6 bases). This CDR3 contains 15 residues. From germline, CDR1 is SGHVS and CDR2 FQNEAQ. V dropped 1 base and J dropped 3 bases, with 11 bases sitting between them. This CDR3 reads CASSLVQGMTDTQYF. In DNA form, the CDR3 reads TGTGCCAGCAGCTTAGTTCAGGGGATGACAGATACGCAGTATTTT.

The V call is TRBV11-2, the J call TRBJ2-2; no firm D call. Germline lookup yields CDR1 SGHAT and CDR2 FQNNGV. Trimming cost V 2 bases and J 8 bases, with 9 bases left between them. The CDR3 runs 13 residues. The CDR3 sequence is CASSLLQPGELFF. The DNA of the CDR3 is TGTGCCAGCAGCTTATTACAGCCAGGGGAGCTGTTTTTT.

This clonotype was counted a few times. The chain joins TRBV18 to TRBJ2-7; 8 bases are shared with TRBD2. From germline, CDR1 is KGHSH and CDR2 LQKENI. The ends lost 4 bases at V and 5 bases at J; junction bases unmatched: 7. This CDR3 has 14 amino acids. Here the CDR3 reads CASSRREVKDEQYF. Here the CDR3 DNA reads TGTGCCAGCTCACGGCGGGAGGTGAAGGACGAGCAGTACTTC.

This clonotype was seen just once. The gene calls are TRBV10-2 and TRBJ2-1, with 9 bases identical to TRBD2. The V gene end was trimmed by 0 bases and the J gene end by 6 bases; junction bases not matched to a gene: 6. CDR1 WSHSY and CDR2 SAAADI come from the germline V gene. The CDR3 has 16 amino acids. CDR3 DNA: TGCGCCAGCAGTGAGTCGCGTCTAGCGGGAATCAATGAGCAGTTCTTC. Its protein is CASSESRLAGINEQFF.

This clonotype was observed a handful of times. V is TRBV29-1 and J is TRBJ2-5; D uncertain. The germline CDR1 and CDR2 sequences are SQVTM and ANQGSEA. This CDR3 spans 14 amino acids. V dropped 6 bases and J dropped 0 bases, with 14 bases sitting between them. The CDR3 here is CSVRPERDQETQYF. CDR3 bases: TGCAGCGTGCGACCCGAGCGAGACCAAGAGACCCAGTACTTC.